The rows below give T cell receptor beta chains drawn from one sample of a study of blood T cell repertoires in COVID-19. TCRdb's copy holds only in-frame clones and misses some; the assay was immunoSEQ multiplex PCR. The sample yields 55,000 to 80,000 clones, about three quarters seen once. Sequenced sample: peripheral blood. The origin of the receptors is a human donor in a cohort sampled during active COVID-19. The conserved cysteine and the conserved F or W are not part of the CDR3 here. Each record gives: V gene, CDR3 length, J gene, D gene, CDR3 protein. The D gene is left open where the match is weak.

>TRBV7-9|17|TRBJ2-6|.
ASSLVFQGSIRGTNVLT
>TRBV18|13|TRBJ1-2|TRBD1
ASSPSTGVLDGYT
>TRBV5-1|12|TRBJ2-2|TRBD2
ASRGTSSTGELF
>TRBV11-1|11|TRBJ2-1|.
ASSRTLDNEQF
>TRBV27|13|TRBJ1-2|TRBD1
ASRPSGGPNYGYT
>TRBV15|13|TRBJ1-5|TRBD1
ATSRPGQGSQPQH
>TRBV3-1/TRBV3-2|13|TRBJ2-1|TRBD1
ASSQRQGAYNEQF
>TRBV29-1|11|TRBJ2-2|.
SVEYSRTGELF
>TRBV20-1|12|TRBJ1-6|TRBD1
SASPGTVNSPLH
>TRBV5-1|15|TRBJ2-1|TRBD2
ASSFGLAGGPRNEQF
>TRBV6-5|13|TRBJ2-1|TRBD2
ASNPAGGSHNEQF
>TRBV5-8|11|TRBJ2-7|.
ASSLGETTEQY
>TRBV30|11|TRBJ1-5|TRBD1
AWRGQAGSPQH
>TRBV19|12|TRBJ2-2|.
ASSQVLNTGELF
>TRBV30|11|TRBJ2-2|.
AWSNTGPGELF
>TRBV7-2|12|TRBJ2-5|.
ASSLVDYPPTQY
>TRBV21-1|13|TRBJ1-6|.
ASTTVTGYNSPLH
>TRBV5-1|12|TRBJ2-1|TRBD2
ASRGSGGYNEQF
>TRBV5-1|11|TRBJ2-7|TRBD1
ASSLVQGVEQY
>TRBV7-2|12|TRBJ2-5|.
ASSSGWAYETQY
>TRBV4-1|13|TRBJ2-1|TRBD2
ASSQLAGGPNEQF
>TRBV13|13|TRBJ2-3|.
ASSLVLRGTDTQY
>TRBV30|12|TRBJ1-2|TRBD1
AWSLRQGNYGYT
>TRBV12-5|14|TRBJ2-1|TRBD2
ASGLVLAGVYNEQF
>TRBV6-6|13|TRBJ1-2|TRBD1
ASSTDRARSYGYT
>TRBV16|13|TRBJ1-2|.
ASSQARQTNYGYT
>TRBV4-2|18|TRBJ1-2|TRBD1
ASSLDPVATWDRPANGYT
>TRBV4-1|12|TRBJ1-6|TRBD1
ASSLDRVNSPLH
>TRBV19|13|TRBJ1-6|TRBD1
ASSIDRVGNSPLH
>TRBV9|13|TRBJ2-5|TRBD1
ASSVVETGVETQY
>TRBV2|16|TRBJ2-3|TRBD2
ASSVRLAGKTSTDTQY
>TRBV4-2|13|TRBJ1-4|.
ASSQVQTSSEKLF
>TRBV6-4|13|TRBJ2-2|.
ASSPQAENTGELF
>TRBV6-5|12|TRBJ1-3|.
ASRRDGQGNTIY
>TRBV4-2|13|TRBJ2-7|TRBD1
ASSQDGQGGREQY
>TRBV6-1|15|TRBJ1-6|TRBD1
ASIEGRDRALSRPLH
>TRBV5-1|11|TRBJ2-1|.
ASTGTLNNEQF
>TRBV7-2|13|TRBJ1-3|.
ASSLSGDGGNTIY
>TRBV5-6|11|TRBJ1-3|.
ASSLTLGDTIY
>TRBV5-5|14|TRBJ1-2|.
ASSFDSTTPNYGYT
>TRBV19|12|TRBJ2-7|TRBD1
ASSPQGAEDEQY
>TRBV11-3|11|TRBJ2-7|.
ASSSQGSYEQY
>TRBV7-8|14|TRBJ2-3|TRBD2
ASSQRTSGGTDTQY
>TRBV7-3|12|TRBJ2-2|.
ASSLIVGTGELF
>TRBV4-3|14|TRBJ2-2|TRBD2
ASSKTSGGADGELF
>TRBV5-1|12|TRBJ2-2|.
ASSTETGGRELF
>TRBV9|13|TRBJ1-2|TRBD1
ASSSGTGGHYGYT
>TRBV7-8|12|TRBJ2-5|TRBD2
ASSARLAQETQY
>TRBV2|12|TRBJ2-1|.
ASSERLAAGEQF
>TRBV6-4|12|TRBJ1-5|TRBD1
ASSRDSSNQPQH
>TRBV10-3|13|TRBJ2-3|.
AISEYGAYTDTQY
>TRBV28|13|TRBJ2-2|TRBD2
ASGAAGGNTGELF
>TRBV18|13|TRBJ2-1|.
ASSPPNRAYNEQF
>TRBV18|13|TRBJ1-5|TRBD1
ASSPATGGGQPQH